This T cell receptor (beta chain) was found in a study of cytomegalovirus exposure and HLA in healthy donors. Repertoires were generated with immunoSEQ multiplex PCR, while TCRdb's copy carries only in-frame clones and drops some. Of 250,000 or so clones in the sample, roughly 87% were seen once. General study findings and limits: Listed as cytomegalovirus-associated were 150 or so TCR beta chains. In vitro data verified a few CMV-associated chains as specific for CMV antigens. First-cohort TCR clusters were later found to tend to co-occur in the roughly 130 validation repertoires.

CDR1 MDHEN and CDR2 SYDVKM come from the germline V gene. Trimming cost V 1 base and J 5 bases, with 8 bases left between them. This CDR3 is built from 14 residues. The donors formed part of the approximately 130-subject validation cohort, distinct from the approximately 670-subject first cohort. As regards this clone: Its antigen remains unknown.

The sequence derives from a young man in good health and CMV-seropositive. The V and J genes are TRBV28 and TRBJ1-4; D gene unclear. Input material: PBMCs. The CDR3 nucleotides are TGTGCCAGCAGTTTATCAGATCTGAATGAAAAACTGTTTTTT. It encodes CASSLSDLNEKLFF.